Presented here are 4 T cell receptor beta chains from one specimen sequenced in a study of blood T cell repertoires in COVID-19. Sequencing was performed with immunoSEQ multiplex PCR; in TCRdb, only in-frame clones are kept and a portion is missing. The table includes over 150,000 clones, roughly 84% detected once. The sequenced sample consisted of peripheral blood. Receptor source: a man in his late teens or twenties with active or convalescent COVID-19.

The gene calls are TRBV6-7 and TRBJ1-2, with D possibly being TRBD1 (6 bases). TRBV6-7 has ORF status, its function being uncertain. The CDR3 length is 14 residues. Trimming stripped 0 bases from V and 4 bases from J, with 9 bases between. CDR3 loop: CASSYSQDSYGYTF. Here the CDR3 DNA reads TGTGCCAGCAGTTACTCACAGGACAGCTATGGCTACACCTTC.

The chain is built from TRBV11-2 and TRBJ1-5, with D possibly TRBD1 on 6 matching bases. V lost 1 base to trimming and J lost 1 base, with 14 bases between them. Germline V gives CDR1 SGHAT, CDR2 FQNNGV. This CDR3 has 17 amino acids. The CDR3 is CASSLAAGGTSNQPQHF. CDR3 nucleotides: TGTGCCAGCAGCTTAGCCGCGGGGGGCACGAGCAATCAGCCCCAGCATTTT.

Only one count was recorded for this clone. This chain uses TRBV4-2 with TRBJ2-5, with TRBD2 identical over 11 bases. The CDR3 has 15 residues. Germline trimming cut 1 base from V and 3 bases from J; bases unmatched to any gene: 1. From germline, CDR1 is LGHNA and CDR2 YNFKEQ. CDR3 nucleotides: TGTGCCAGCAGCCAAGGGGGACTAGCGGAAGAGACCCAGTACTTC. This codes for CASSQGGLAEETQYF.

This chain joins TRBV5-4 and TRBJ2-1; a possible D gene is TRBD1 (5 bases). The V gene lost 4 bases and the J gene lost 10 bases, with 12 bases spanning the gap. CDR1 SGHNT and CDR2 YYREEE come from the germline V gene (reference sequence). CDR3 size: 12 residues. The CDR3, as DNA: TGTGCCAGCAGCCGAAAGGGGCTAGAGCAGTTCTTC. Protein: CASSRKGLEQFF. The variable domain in full, completed from reference TRBV5-4 and TRBJ2-1, reads ETGVTQSPTHLIKTRGQQVTLRCSSQSGHNTVSWYQQALGQGPQFIFQYYREEENGRGNFPPRFSGLQFPNYSSELNVNALELDDSALYLCASSRKGLEQFFGPGTRLTVL.